The clone carrying this TCR beta chain was seen ten or more times. The CDR3 runs to 15 residues. Germline V lookup: CDR1 DFQATT, CDR2 SNEGSKA (reference sequence). V trimming: 6 bases; J trimming: 2 bases; junction bases outside the gene matches: 7. This entry is derived from a study of prognosis after radiotherapy for stage I lung cancer. Multiplex PCR, run in two rounds, amplified TCR beta CDR3 from genomic DNA. Specific primers for each TRBV and TRBJ gene were what first-round PCR used. In TCRdb, the multiplex PCR reads were re-called with MiXCR into one record per CDR3 protein. This table holds more than 30,000 distinct CDR3 sequences, 35% to 45% found once.

The rearrangement uses TRBV20-1 and TRBJ1-3, with 10 bases that match TRBD1. This clonotype originated in a donor over 45 with non-small cell lung cancer. The source material was PBMCs, sampled before or after stereotactic body radiation therapy (not recorded which). This CDR3 is CSATGTGVPGNTIYF. The CDR3 DNA sequence: TGCAGTGCCACCGGGACAGGGGTTCCTGGAAACACCATATATTTT.